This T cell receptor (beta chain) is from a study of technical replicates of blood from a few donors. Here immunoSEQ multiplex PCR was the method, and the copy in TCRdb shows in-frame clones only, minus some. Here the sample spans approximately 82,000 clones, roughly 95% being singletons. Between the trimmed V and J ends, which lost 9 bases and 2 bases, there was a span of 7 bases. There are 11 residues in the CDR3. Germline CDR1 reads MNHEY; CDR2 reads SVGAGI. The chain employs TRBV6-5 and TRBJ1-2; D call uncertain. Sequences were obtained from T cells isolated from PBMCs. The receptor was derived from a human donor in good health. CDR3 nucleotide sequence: TGTGCCAGTCGGCGGAACTATGGCTACACCTTC. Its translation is CASRRNYGYTF.